This is a list of T cell receptor beta chains from one sample in a study of cytomegalovirus exposure and HLA in healthy donors. Sequenced by immunoSEQ multiplex PCR; TCRdb stores in-frame clones only, minus some. The sample holds about 130,000 clones, roughly 70% seen once. The sequencing sample was made of PBMCs. The receptors here all came from a middle-aged man in good health and CMV-seropositive. Each CDR3 is given with its conserved first and last residue. D genes are given only for firm matches. The listing skips clone size in some rows; elsewhere it reads once, few, many or a size class.

>TRBV18|NA|TRBJ2-3|NA
CASSPPQREGGDTQYF
TGTGCCAGCTCACCACCCCAAAGGGAGGGGGGAGATACGCAGTATTTT
>TRBV4-2|TRBD2|TRBJ2-7|NA
CASSQQSPSTSATAIYEQYF
TGTGCCAGCAGCCAACAAAGCCCGTCAACTAGCGCTACCGCAATCTACGAGCAGTACTTC
>TRBV27|TRBD2|TRBJ2-1|NA
CASRLAGGNEQFF
TGTGCCAGCAGGCTAGCGGGAGGGAATGAGCAGTTCTTC
>TRBV12-5|TRBD1|TRBJ2-7|NA
CASGLTGAPYEQYF
TGTGCTAGTGGTTTGACAGGGGCACCCTACGAGCAGTACTTC
>TRBV11-2|NA|TRBJ2-5|few
CASSLEQPQETQYF
TGTGCCAGCAGCTTAGAACAGCCCCAAGAGACCCAGTACTTC
>TRBV4-3|NA|TRBJ1-5|NA
CASSQEGGNQPQHF
TGCGCCAGCAGCCAAGAGGGAGGGAATCAGCCCCAGCATTTT
>TRBV7-9|TRBD2|TRBJ2-7|NA
CASSLGNLGLAGGNEQYF
TGTGCCAGCAGCTTAGGAAACCTGGGACTAGCGGGAGGTAACGAGCAGTACTTC
>TRBV5-8|NA|TRBJ1-6|NA
CASRRTVSYNSPLHF
TGTGCCAGCAGACGGACAGTATCGTATAATTCACCCCTCCACTTT
>TRBV7-9|NA|TRBJ2-7|NA
CASSSHYEQYF
TGTGCCAGCAGCTCACACTACGAGCAGTACTTC
>TRBV15|NA|TRBJ2-2|NA
CATSRDSNGELFF
TGTGCCACCAGCAGAGATTCTAACGGGGAGCTGTTTTTT
>TRBV9|TRBD2|TRBJ2-1|NA
CASSPRTSGRWNEQFF
TGTGCCAGCAGCCCGCGGACTAGCGGGAGGTGGAATGAGCAGTTCTTC
>TRBV5-8|NA|TRBJ2-4|NA
CASTSRGAIAKNIQYF
TGTGCCAGCACTTCCCGGGGGGCGATAGCCAAAAACATTCAGTACTTC
>TRBV5-1|TRBD2|TRBJ2-3|NA
CASSLPRLAGGPTDTQYF
TGCGCCAGCAGCTTACCAAGACTAGCGGGGGGGCCCACAGATACGCAGTATTTT
>TRBV11-2|TRBD2|TRBJ2-5|NA
CASSLVSGGTSQETQYF
TGTGCCAGCAGCTTAGTTAGCGGGGGAACGTCTCAAGAGACCCAGTACTTC
>TRBV4-1|NA|TRBJ2-1|NA
CASSQGVAVAGYNEQFF
TGCGCCAGCAGCCAAGGGGTGGCGGTAGCTGGGTACAATGAGCAGTTCTTC
>TRBV6-1|NA|TRBJ1-5|NA
CASRLQGERDQPQHF
TGTGCCAGCAGATTACAGGGAGAAAGGGATCAGCCCCAGCATTTT
>TRBV6-1|NA|TRBJ1-2|NA
CASSPSTAYGYTF
TGTGCCAGCAGCCCTTCGACAGCTTATGGCTACACCTTC
>TRBV5-6|NA|TRBJ1-1|NA
CASSLLQGTEAFF
TGTGCCAGCAGCTTGCTACAGGGCACTGAAGCTTTCTTT
>TRBV12-1|NA|TRBJ2-1|NA
CASSPRPGLAGVIYNEQFF
TGTGCCAGCAGCCCACGTCCTGGGCTAGCGGGAGTAATCTACAATGAGCAGTTCTTC
>TRBV11-2|TRBD1|TRBJ1-1|NA
CASSLGQGSTEAFF
TGTGCCAGCAGCTTGGGACAGGGGAGTACTGAAGCTTTCTTT
>TRBV2|NA|TRBJ1-1|NA
CASSAPGGDTEAFF
TGTGCCAGCAGCGCGCCGGGGGGAGACACTGAAGCTTTCTTT
>TRBV11-2|NA|TRBJ2-2|NA
CASSLSGTNTGELFF
TGTGCCAGCAGCTTAAGCGGGACAAACACCGGGGAGCTGTTTTTT
>TRBV5-1|NA|TRBJ1-3|NA
CASSRELGNTIYF
TGCGCCAGCAGCAGGGAGTTGGGAAACACCATATATTTT
>TRBV7-9|TRBD2|TRBJ2-5|NA
CAIPGLVSGTQYF
TGTGCCATCCCGGGACTAGTTTCGGGGACCCAGTACTTC
>TRBV30|TRBD1|TRBJ1-2|NA
CAWSRGTAIGGYGYTF
TGTGCCTGGTCTCGCGGGACAGCGATAGGCGGGTATGGCTACACCTTC
>TRBV6-1|TRBD2|TRBJ2-5|NA
CASSQLAGGLGPQYF
TGTGCCAGCAGTCAACTAGCGGGGGGTTTGGGGCCCCAGTACTTC
>TRBV7-7|NA|TRBJ2-7|NA
CASSLREGAYEQYF
TGTGCCAGCAGCTTAAGGGAAGGGGCCTACGAGCAGTACTTC
>TRBV11-2|TRBD1|TRBJ1-5|NA
CASSPGQGGIQHF
TGTGCCAGCAGCCCCGGACAGGGGGGAATCCAGCATTTT
>TRBV7-8|TRBD1|TRBJ2-7|NA
CASSLSTGGPIYEQYF
TGTGCCAGCAGCTTATCGACAGGGGGCCCCATCTACGAGCAGTACTTC
>TRBV5-4|NA|TRBJ1-4|NA
CASSQGINEKLFF
TGTGCCAGCAGCCAGGGGATTAATGAAAAACTGTTTTTT
>TRBV6-1|NA|TRBJ1-5|NA
CASGPSNQPQHF
TGTGCCAGCGGGCCTAGCAATCAGCCCCAGCATTTT
>TRBV5-4|TRBD2|TRBJ2-5|NA
CASSFEGRAYQETQYF
TGTGCCAGCAGCTTCGAAGGGAGGGCGTACCAAGAGACCCAGTACTTC
>TRBV27|NA|TRBJ1-5|once
CASSFRGYNQPQHF
TGTGCCAGCAGTTTTAGGGGGTACAATCAGCCCCAGCATTTT
>TRBV5-1|TRBD1|TRBJ1-6|few
CATPGGTGGNSPLHF
TGCGCCACCCCCGGGGGGACAGGTGGCAATTCACCCCTCCACTTT
>TRBV5-1|TRBD1|TRBJ2-7|NA
CASSFTGATYEQYF
TGCGCCAGCAGCTTTACAGGGGCCACCTACGAGCAGTACTTC
>TRBV15|NA|TRBJ1-3|NA
CATSRATGTGNTIYF
TGTGCCACCAGCAGAGCAACAGGGACTGGAAACACCATATATTTT
>TRBV5-8|NA|TRBJ1-5|NA
CASSPRSQPQHF
TGTGCCAGCAGCCCGAGAAGTCAGCCCCAGCATTTT
>TRBV19|NA|TRBJ1-4|NA
CASSIGTHEKLFF
TGTGCCAGTAGTATAGGAACTCACGAAAAACTGTTTTTT
>TRBV10-2|NA|TRBJ2-1|NA
CASSEPGRGIYNEQFF
TGCGCCAGCAGTGAGCCGGGGCGGGGCATCTACAATGAGCAGTTCTTC
>TRBV7-2|NA|TRBJ2-3|NA
CASSLEWRYTDTQYF
TGTGCCAGCAGCTTAGAGTGGCGGTACACAGATACGCAGTATTTT
>TRBV28|TRBD2|TRBJ2-5|NA
CASSLASGYQETQYF
TGTGCCAGCAGTTTGGCTAGCGGGTACCAAGAGACCCAGTACTTC
>TRBV30|NA|TRBJ1-1|few
CAWGLQLNTEAFF
TGTGCCTGGGGGCTACAGCTGAACACTGAAGCTTTCTTT
>TRBV6-1|TRBD1|TRBJ1-1|NA
CASSPGGTEAFF
TGTGCCAGCAGTCCAGGGGGCACTGAAGCTTTCTTT
>TRBV5-1|TRBD1|TRBJ2-2|NA
CASSPLGGEAGELFF
TGCGCCAGCAGCCCACTAGGGGGCGAGGCCGGGGAGCTGTTTTTT
>TRBV18|NA|TRBJ1-1|NA
CASTTLNTEAFF
TGTGCCAGCACTACCCTGAACACTGAAGCTTTCTTT
>TRBV27|TRBD1|TRBJ2-7|NA
CASSLSNMGQGYEQYF
TGTGCCAGCAGTCTCTCCAATATGGGACAGGGGTACGAGCAGTACTTC
>TRBV5-6|NA|TRBJ2-7|NA
CASSLGGTIYEQYF
TGTGCCAGCAGCTTAGGGGGTACGATCTACGAGCAGTACTTC
>TRBV9|NA|TRBJ1-4|NA
CASSTLTGLNEKLFF
TGTGCCAGCAGCACCCTGACAGGCCTTAATGAAAAACTGTTTTTT
>TRBV9|TRBD1|TRBJ1-1|NA
CASSVAGQGVEQAFF
TGTGCCAGCAGCGTAGCGGGACAGGGAGTGGAACAAGCTTTCTTT
>TRBV7-6|TRBD1|TRBJ1-4|NA
CASSPGGGSEKLFF
TGTGCCAGCAGCCCAGGGGGCGGGAGTGAAAAACTGTTTTTT
>TRBV19|NA|TRBJ2-7|NA
CASSIIPGLPYEQYF
TGTGCCAGTAGTATAATCCCAGGATTACCCTACGAGCAGTACTTC
>TRBV19|TRBD2|TRBJ2-7|NA
CASTLGLAGAYEQYF
TGTGCCAGTACCCTGGGACTAGCGGGAGCCTACGAGCAGTACTTC